The TCR beta chain described here comes from a study of OX40 agonist ivuxolimab in advanced cancers. On the study more broadly: Ivuxolimab, an agonist antibody against OX40 (CD134), was given to patients. Enrollees could have had prior anti-PD-1, anti-PD-L1 or anti-CTLA-4 therapy, which roughly 40% had received. Among those enrolled, mean age was approximately 60 years (range about 20 to 79) and 75% to 85% were male. Study-level points and caveats: Nonresponders included some who also had low normalized T-cell clonal expansion.

Clones were sequenced by immunoSEQ multiplex PCR, and TCRdb holds only the in-frame ones, with some missing. The data contain about 79,000 clones, around 87% of them singletons. Germline V gives CDR1 SQVTM, CDR2 ANQGSEA. This CDR3 contains 13 residues. The V and J ends lost 6 bases and 3 bases respectively, with 12 bases between them. In the case of this clone: What it binds is unknown.

This TCR was recovered from an adult with an advanced solid tumor such as melanoma, head and neck, liver or kidney cancer. V is TRBV29-1 and J is TRBJ2-4; D may match TRBD1 or TRBD2 (6 bases each). Source: CD4+ or CD8+ T cells sorted from blood, taken in a trial of the OX40 agonist ivuxolimab. CDR3 region: CSVRGELKNIQYF. The CDR3 bases are TGCAGCGTGAGGGGGGAGCTCAAAAACATTCAGTACTTC. Combining the CDR3 with reference TRBV29-1 and TRBJ2-4 gives the whole variable domain SAVISQKPSRDICQRGTSLTIQCQVDSQVTMMFWYRQQPGQSLTLIATANQGSEATYESGFVIDKFPISRPNLTFSTLTVSNMSPEDSSIYLCSVRGELKNIQYFGAGTRLSVL.